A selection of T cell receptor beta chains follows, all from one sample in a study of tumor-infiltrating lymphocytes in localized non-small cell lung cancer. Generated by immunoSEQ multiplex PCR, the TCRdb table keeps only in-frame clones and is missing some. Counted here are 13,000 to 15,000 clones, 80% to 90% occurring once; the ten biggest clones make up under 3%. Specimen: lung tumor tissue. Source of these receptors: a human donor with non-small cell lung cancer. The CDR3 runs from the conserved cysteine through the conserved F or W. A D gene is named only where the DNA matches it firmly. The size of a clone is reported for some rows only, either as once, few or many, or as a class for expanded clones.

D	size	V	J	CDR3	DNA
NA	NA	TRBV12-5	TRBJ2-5	CASGPEGKTQYF	TGTGCTAGTGGTCCGGAGGGGAAGACCCAGTACTTC
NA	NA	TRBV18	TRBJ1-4	CASVQEIATNEKLFF	TGTGCCAGCGTGCAGGAGATTGCAACTAATGAAAAACTGTTTTTT
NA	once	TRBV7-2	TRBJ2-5	CASSLASYQETQYF	TGTGCCAGCAGCTTAGCTAGCTACCAAGAGACCCAGTACTTC
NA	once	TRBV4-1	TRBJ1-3	CASSQDRGEDTIYF	TGCGCCAGCAGCCAAGACAGGGGTGAAGACACCATATATTTT
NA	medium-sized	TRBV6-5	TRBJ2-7	CASSRATGGIREQYF	TGTGCCAGCAGTCGAGCTACTGGAGGGATTCGCGAGCAGTACTTC
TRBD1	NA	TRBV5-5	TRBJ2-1	CASSQDRGRKGWNEQFF	TGTGCCAGCAGCCAAGACAGGGGGCGGAAGGGTTGGAATGAGCAGTTCTTC
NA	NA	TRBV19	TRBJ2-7	CASSIEGQPPGF	TGTGCCAGTAGTATAGAAGGGCAACCCCCCGGCTTC
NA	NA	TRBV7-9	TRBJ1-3	CASSLNPGRGRVTGNTIYF	TGTGCCAGCAGCTTAAACCCCGGCCGGGGGCGAGTTACTGGAAACACCATATATTTT
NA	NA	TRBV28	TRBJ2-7	CACTGIYEQYF	TGTGCCTGCACAGGGATCTACGAGCAGTACTTC
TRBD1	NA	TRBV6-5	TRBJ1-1	CASRQGAFTEAFF	TGTGCCAGCAGACAGGGGGCTTTCACTGAAGCTTTCTTT
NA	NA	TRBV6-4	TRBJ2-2	CASSGQNTGELFF	TGTGCCAGCAGTGGACAGAACACCGGGGAGCTGTTTTTT
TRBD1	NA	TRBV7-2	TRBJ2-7	CASSFGQGTYEQYF	TGTGCCAGCAGCTTTGGACAGGGGACCTACGAGCAGTACTTC
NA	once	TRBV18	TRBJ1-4	CASSQRPGNEKLFF	TGTGCCAGCTCTCAGCGGCCTGGTAATGAAAAACTGTTTTTT
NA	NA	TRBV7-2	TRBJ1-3	CASSFGTTGNTIYF	TGTGCCAGCAGCTTTGGGACAACCGGAAACACCATATATTTT
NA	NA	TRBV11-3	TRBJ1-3	CASRLSRDTSGNTIYF	TGTGCCAGCAGGTTATCACGGGACACCTCTGGAAACACCATATATTTT
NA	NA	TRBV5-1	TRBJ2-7	CASSLRQGSGNEQYF	TGCGCCAGCAGCTTGAGGCAGGGGAGCGGCAACGAGCAGTACTTC
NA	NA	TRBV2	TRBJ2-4	CASSSSGGNIQYF	TGTGCCAGCAGTTCCAGTGGGGGAAACATTCAGTACTTC
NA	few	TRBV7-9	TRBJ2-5	CASSPFFGAGETQYF	TGTGCCAGCAGCCCCTTTTTCGGGGCGGGCGAGACCCAGTACTTC
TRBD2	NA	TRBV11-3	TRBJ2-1	CASSPRTSSYNEQFF	TGTGCCAGCAGCCCAAGGACTAGCTCCTACAATGAGCAGTTCTTC
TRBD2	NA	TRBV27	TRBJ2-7	CASSLNSGGSSYEQYF	TGTGCCAGCAGTTTAAATAGCGGGGGAAGCTCCTACGAGCAGTACTTC
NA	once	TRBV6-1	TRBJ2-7	CASSEYGYEQYF	TGTGCCAGCAGTGAATACGGTTACGAGCAGTACTTC
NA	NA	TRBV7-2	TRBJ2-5	CASRFGGETQYF	TGTGCCAGCAGATTTGGGGGGGAGACCCAGTACTTC
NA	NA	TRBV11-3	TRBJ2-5	CASSSGERETQYF	TGTGCCAGCAGCTCAGGGGAAAGAGAGACCCAGTACTTC
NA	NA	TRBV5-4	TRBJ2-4	CASSLWGWNIQYF	TGTGCCAGCAGCTTATGGGGTTGGAACATTCAGTACTTC
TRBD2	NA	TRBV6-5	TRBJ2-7	CASRQAGGGEQYF	TGTGCCAGCAGGCAAGCGGGAGGAGGCGAGCAGTACTTC
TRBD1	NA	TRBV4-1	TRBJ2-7	CASSQAQDRGAYEQYF	TGCGCCAGCAGCCAGGCACAAGACAGGGGAGCCTACGAGCAGTACTTC
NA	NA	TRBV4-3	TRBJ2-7	CASSSQENYEQYF	TGCGCCAGCAGCTCTCAGGAAAACTACGAGCAGTACTTC
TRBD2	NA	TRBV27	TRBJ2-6	CASKPDSREGRGANVLTF	TGTGCCAGCAAACCGGATAGTCGGGAGGGGCGAGGGGCCAACGTCCTGACTTTC
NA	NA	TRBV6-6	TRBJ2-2	CASTYPARGTGELFF	TGTGCCAGCACCTACCCGGCTAGGGGTACCGGGGAGCTGTTTTTT
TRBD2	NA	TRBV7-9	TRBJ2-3	CASSLILAGVDTQYF	TGTGCCAGCAGCTTAATACTAGCGGGGGTAGATACGCAGTATTTT
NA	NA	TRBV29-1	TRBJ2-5	CSVAQETQYF	TGCAGCGTTGCGCAAGAGACCCAGTACTTC
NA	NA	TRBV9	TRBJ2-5	CASSERGRETQYF	TGTGCCAGCAGCGAGAGGGGTCGGGAGACCCAGTACTTC
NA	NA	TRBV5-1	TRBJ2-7	CASSLDGTPTYEQYF	TGCGCCAGCAGCTTGGACGGGACGCCTACCTACGAGCAGTACTTC
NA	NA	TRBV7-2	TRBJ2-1	CASSLTTNNEQFF	TGTGCCAGCAGCTTGACCACGAACAATGAGCAGTTCTTC